This TCR beta chain was recorded in a study of beta chain features in type 1 diabetes. General observations from the study: Type 1 diabetes patients had TCRB CDR3s that were shorter (moderately but significantly so) in all four CD4+ subsets.

The whole isolated RNA underwent reverse transcription, so sequencing captured expressed TCRB transcripts. Some clones are missing from TCRdb's copy, which holds only in-frame ones; the method was immunoSEQ multiplex PCR. The table lists 640,000 or so clones, over 12% of them singletons. Trimming cost V 7 bases and J 15 bases, with 22 bases left between them. The CDR3 spans 13 residues. Germline V lookup: CDR1 MNHEY, CDR2 SVGAGI. As concerns this clone: Antigen: not known.

This chain joins TRBV6-5 and TRBJ2-1; D tentatively fits TRBD1 or TRBD2 (5 bases each). This receptor was taken from a man younger than 30 with type 1 diabetes. Specimen: naive CD4+ T cells from blood. CDR3 nucleotides: TGTGCCAGCACCGAACGGGGTGTGGGGGAAAGGTTCTTC. Its protein product is CASTERGVGERFF.